This T cell receptor (beta chain) was recovered during a study of T-cell reconstitution after alpha-beta-depleted transplantation in children. Study-wide findings and caveats: Diversity of TCRbeta at day 60 was high in some patients, arising from surviving recipient T cells and thymic progenitors. At one year after transplant, newly produced T cells mostly accounted for T-cell counts and diversity. Several hundred expanded graft clones reportedly gave rise to the alpha-beta T cells present about two months after transplant.

Unique molecular identifiers were built into the TCRbeta library. From the PCR reads, TCRdb called clonotypes with MiXCR, one entry per CDR3 protein. The sample lists 250,000 or so distinct CDR3 sequences, 20% to 30% seen once, with about 4.8% in the top ten. This clonotype has just a few counts. The antigen is not known. The sample was PBMCs, mostly from graft donor cells, taken 360 days after TCRalphabeta/CD19-depleted stem cell transplant. The clonotype originates from a female patient aged 2-9 years who had a stem cell transplant for congenital amegakaryocytic thrombocytopenia, so the T cells may come from the graft donor.

CDR3 loop: CATSGTGLSYGYTF. CDR3 in DNA: TGTGCCACCAGTGGGACAGGGCTCTCCTATGGCTACACCTTC. The rearrangement links TRBV24-1 to TRBJ1-2; TRBD1 agrees at 8 bases. The CDR3 is made up of 14 amino acids. With 5 bases clipped from V and 4 bases from J, the junction kept 5 bases outside the gene matches. Germline V gene lookup returns CDR1 KGHDR and CDR2 SFDVKD.